A selection of T cell receptor beta chains follows, all from one sample in a study of cytomegalovirus exposure and HLA in healthy donors. Assay: immunoSEQ multiplex PCR; the TCRdb copy retains only in-frame clones and omits some. Altogether about 150,000 clones are present, more than 65% being singletons, with the ten largest covering 1% to 1.5%. Sequencing was done on a sample of PBMCs. Source of these receptors: a man aged 50 or older in good health and CMV-seropositive. CDR3s include the opening cysteine and the closing phenylalanine or tryptophan. The D gene is left open where the match is weak. Some rows mark clone size as missing; the rest say once, few, many or name a class of expanded clone.

clone_size j_call d_call v_call cdr3_nt cdr3_aa
- TRBJ1-6 - TRBV28 TGTGCCAGCAGTCGCAGGGGTTATTCACCCCTCCACTTT CASSRRGYSPLHF
- TRBJ2-1 TRBD1 TRBV5-1 TGCGCCAGCAGCCTGGGACAGGGCACGGACAATGAGCAGTTCTTC CASSLGQGTDNEQFF
- TRBJ2-6 TRBD1 TRBV5-4 TGTGCCAGCAGCCCGGGACAGGGGAACTCTGGGGCCAACGTCCTGACTTTC CASSPGQGNSGANVLTF
- TRBJ2-1 - TRBV6-5 TGTGCCAGCAGCCGGGACTTCTACAATGAGCAGTTCTTC CASSRDFYNEQFF
once TRBJ1-5 - TRBV19 TGTGCCAGTAGCCCTTTCCTGAATCAGCCCCAGCATTTT CASSPFLNQPQHF
- TRBJ2-1 - TRBV28 TGTGCCAGCAGTTTCTTCGCGGGTCTAACGGGCTACAATGAGCAGTTCTTC CASSFFAGLTGYNEQFF
few TRBJ1-1 - TRBV7-9 TGTGCCAGCAGCTCCACGAAACAGAACACTGAAGCTTTCTTT CASSSTKQNTEAFF
- TRBJ2-7 TRBD1 TRBV7-9 TGTGCCAGCAGCAAACCGGGACAGGGCTACGAGCAGTACTTC CASSKPGQGYEQYF
- TRBJ2-3 - TRBV11-2 TGTGCCAGCAGCTTAGCCCTTTCGGCGGGACAGGATACGCAGTATTTT CASSLALSAGQDTQYF
- TRBJ2-7 TRBD1 TRBV5-1 TGCGCCAGCACCTTTTGGGGGACAGGGGAGCAGTACTTC CASTFWGTGEQYF
once TRBJ2-3 - TRBV7-9 TGTGCCAGCAGCTCATCAACAGGGATCCAGGGCACAGATACGCAGTATTTT CASSSSTGIQGTDTQYF
- TRBJ1-5 - TRBV28 TGTGCCAGCAGTCCCATTAGGAGGGGAGGCAATCAGCCCCAGCATTTT CASSPIRRGGNQPQHF
- TRBJ2-1 - TRBV5-4 TGTGCCAGCAACTCGGCGGCGGGGCGGCAAGGAGATGAGCAGTTCTTC CASNSAAGRQGDEQFF
- TRBJ2-1 TRBD2 TRBV5-1 TGCGCCAGCAGCTTCAGGACTAGCGGGAAGTCCTCCTACAATGAGCAGTTCTTC CASSFRTSGKSSYNEQFF
- TRBJ2-3 TRBD2 TRBV4-1 TGCGCCAGCAGCCAAGAGAGTCCGCGGGGGGGTTTCGCAGATACGCAGTATTTT CASSQESPRGGFADTQYF
- TRBJ1-1 TRBD1 TRBV11-2 TGTGCCAGCAGCTTAATGGCCGTATATGGACAGGGGAACACTGAAGCTTTCTTT CASSLMAVYGQGNTEAFF
few TRBJ1-1 TRBD1 TRBV4-2 TGTGCCAGCAGCCAACCCAACAGGGGATTGAACACTGAAGCTTTCTTT CASSQPNRGLNTEAFF
few TRBJ1-4 - TRBV5-6 TGTGCCAGCAGCATGAAAGGGGAAACTAATGAAAAACTGTTTTTT CASSMKGETNEKLFF
- TRBJ1-1 TRBD1 TRBV5-1 TGCGCCAGCAGCCCTCGGACAGGGGGCGCGAATGAAGCTTTCTTT CASSPRTGGANEAFF